This T cell receptor beta chain was sequenced during a study of shared clonotypes between healthy human individuals (dated by TCRdb to the early 2020s). With regard to the full study: Two women and a few men aged 18 to 49 years were included in the cohort. For each donor, CD4 naive and CD4 memory were each run on three plates, CD8 naive on two plates, and CD8 memory on one plate. To estimate repertoire size and how much clonotype sharing occurs between individuals, the study deeply sequenced the blood TCR repertoires of 4 to 6 healthy adults. Libraries were prepared and TCR repertoires were sequenced by different laboratories using diverse techniques, in order to increase sequencing depth and limit assay-specific biases. Each donor's leukapheresis produced roughly between about 0.9 and 9.5 billion PBMCs. The full study reports these points: The small number of donors limited the genetic and exposure-history diversity represented. Across a handful of donors, 5% to 6% of naive CD4, 3% to 4% of naive CD8, around 2.1% of memory CD4, and under 0.45% of memory CD8 clonotypes were shared. Based on pairwise subsampling, the degree of clonotype sharing among donors was expected to be affected by sequencing depth. Sampling was limited to blood, and TCR repertoires in tissue likely differ from TCR repertoires in blood. Clonotypes shared by all four sorted-subset donors showed higher generation probabilities than non-shared clonotypes. Even with the large sequencing depth, rarefaction of the sorted-subset datasets indicated that sequencing was incomplete. Naive subsets generally had larger estimated clonotype richness than memory subsets did.

Remarks on this clone: Its antigen specificity is not known. There are no base qualities to consult, and no much larger clone falls within one base.

Using the deep immunoSEQ assay, TCR CDR3 regions were amplified from genomic DNA by multiplex PCR. Genomic DNA extracted from each cell subset was distributed evenly over all wells of several immunoSEQ 96-well plates, and each plate served as one replicate. For sorted subsets, 200 to 250 ng genomic DNA, equal to approximately 30,000 T cell genomes, was loaded into each replicate PCR. Purified libraries were quantified with a Qubit 3.0 fluorometer, sized on a Bioanalyzer 2100, and re-quantified with the KAPA Library Quantification kit. Each immunoSEQ 96-well plate was sequenced on its own single-read 150-cycle Illumina NextSeq 550 flow cell. As for how the authors treated the data: The immunoSEQ output contained only junctional sequences without quality scores, so filtering could not match that applied to full-length reads. Sequences were annotated with PyIR, a Python wrapper for IgBLAST v1.9, using IMGT germline references to assign V/J genes and CDR3. Reads were removed for weak V/J assignments (E-value above 1e-6), missing CDR3, stop codons, out-of-frame junctions, or ambiguous translated residues. A V3J clonotype was defined by an identical inferred V gene, J gene, and CDR3 amino acid sequence. Percentage overlap between repertoires was calculated by dividing the number of shared unique clonotypes by the size of the smaller repertoire. RTK rarefaction, the Chao1 estimator, and Recon v2.1 estimates of unobserved clonotypes were used to assess repertoire richness. OLGA was used to compute generation probabilities for all TCRbeta clonotypes that the gDNA method yielded from a handful of donors. Here the immuneACCESS table is served through TCRdb, limited to in-frame sequences with V and J called. Missing clones are a known gap in these copies; in checked studies unresolved V genes cover under half, and the rest lacks a known reason. D and trimming were read from the DNA, whereas the V and J calls and clone size are those reported in that table. For this sample there are about 2.4 million clones; roughly 93% appear just once. The top ten constitute more than 0.35% of the sample.

CDR1 SGHTA and CDR2 FQGNSA are derived from the germline V gene. V drops 5 bases and J drops 5 bases, leaving 10 bases in between. The CDR3 spans 14 residues, from the cysteine through the phenylalanine. Only the CDR3 DNA is retained, 42 bases long and in frame from the first base. The donors were healthy, HIV-negative adults with no recently reported acute infections or vaccinations. Every donor was a Caucasian adult living in Nashville, Tennessee, USA. CD4+ T cells were enriched by magnetic negative selection; naive cells were then positively selected on CD45RA, and the negative fraction formed the memory subset. After blood collection by leukapheresis, PBMCs were isolated using Ficoll-Histopaque density gradient centrifugation and then cryopreserved in the vapor phase of liquid nitrogen. Analytical flow cytometry was used to check the purity and quantity of every magnetically sorted T cell population. From each sorted fraction, genomic DNA was isolated and quantified by UV absorbance on a Nanodrop 2000c.

The chain is encoded by TRBV7-2 joined to TRBJ2-6, with no reliable assignment of the D segment. This receptor was identified in a man younger than 35 in good health. Some clones in this sample may be carry-over from other donors' samples. Source material: naive CD4+ T cells from PBMCs. The cell subset or site label here, explained by the study, means: CD45RA+ positively selected. At the DNA level, the sequence is TGTGCCAGCAGCCCTGTTACGTGGGCCAACGTCCTGACTTTC. It translates as CASSPVTWANVLTF.